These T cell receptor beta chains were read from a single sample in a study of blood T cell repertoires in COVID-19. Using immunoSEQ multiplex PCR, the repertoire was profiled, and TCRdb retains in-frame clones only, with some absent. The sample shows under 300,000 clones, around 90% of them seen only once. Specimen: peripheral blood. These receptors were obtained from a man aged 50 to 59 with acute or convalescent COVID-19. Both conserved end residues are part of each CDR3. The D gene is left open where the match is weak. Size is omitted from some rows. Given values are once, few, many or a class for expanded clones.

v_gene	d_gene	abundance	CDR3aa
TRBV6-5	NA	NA	CASSFSVARETQYF
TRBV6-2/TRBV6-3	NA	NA	CASSSGRDRREDETQYF
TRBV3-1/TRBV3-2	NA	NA	CASSRLGGEQFF
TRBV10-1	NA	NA	CASSSRTDNTGELFF
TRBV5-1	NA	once	CASSLTGSSYEQYF
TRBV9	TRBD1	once	CASSARQGWVGTEAFF
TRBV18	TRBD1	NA	CASSPVGTGDYGYTF
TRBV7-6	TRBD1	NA	CASSPGGQGAYEQYF
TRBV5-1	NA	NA	CASSLHAPYNEQFF
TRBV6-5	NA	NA	CASSYRGDTQYF
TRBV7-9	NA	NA	CASPGHRTEMNTEAFF
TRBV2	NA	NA	CVMLAATAFYGYTF
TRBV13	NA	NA	CASSLGRGWNTEAFF
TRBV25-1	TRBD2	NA	CASSERGGRNEQFF
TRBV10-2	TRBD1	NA	CASRDRVYTEAFF
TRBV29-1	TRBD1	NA	CSAGQGERPEAFF
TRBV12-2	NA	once	CASRYRRQGGGEAQHF
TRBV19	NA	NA	CASSITGEQFF
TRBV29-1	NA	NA	CSAEGGNGYTF
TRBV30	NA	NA	CAWSGGLWAFTEAFF
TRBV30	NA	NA	CAYLRQGAGNTIYF
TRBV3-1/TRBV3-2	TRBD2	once	CASSPPPAGGQRAYNEQFF
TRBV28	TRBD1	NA	CASSARRTGTSYGYTF
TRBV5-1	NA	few	CASSLAGGHYGYTF
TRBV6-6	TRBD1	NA	CASRPGQGYMNTEAFF
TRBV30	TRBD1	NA	CAWSRGRGEKLFF
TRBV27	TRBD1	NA	CASSSQGDRNQPQHF
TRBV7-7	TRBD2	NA	CASSLSAPSSGGHNEQFF
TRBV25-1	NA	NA	CASSEWGLPLHF
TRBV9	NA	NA	CASSVPPPRNTIYF
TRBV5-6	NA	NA	CASSLWGVGNQPQHF